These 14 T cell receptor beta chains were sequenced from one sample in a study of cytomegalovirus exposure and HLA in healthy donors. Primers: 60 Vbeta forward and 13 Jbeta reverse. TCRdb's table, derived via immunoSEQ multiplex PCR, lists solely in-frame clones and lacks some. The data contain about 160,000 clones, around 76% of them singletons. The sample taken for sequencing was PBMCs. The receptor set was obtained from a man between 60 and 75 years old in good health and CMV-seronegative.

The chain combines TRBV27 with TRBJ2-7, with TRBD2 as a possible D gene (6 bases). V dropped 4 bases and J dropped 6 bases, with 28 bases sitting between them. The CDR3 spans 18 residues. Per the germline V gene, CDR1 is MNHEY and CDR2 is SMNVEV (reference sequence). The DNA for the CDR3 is TGTGCCAGCAGTTCGCTTCGACCGGGACTGAATGAAGTGAGCGAGCAGTACTTC. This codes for CASSSLRPGLNEVSEQYF.

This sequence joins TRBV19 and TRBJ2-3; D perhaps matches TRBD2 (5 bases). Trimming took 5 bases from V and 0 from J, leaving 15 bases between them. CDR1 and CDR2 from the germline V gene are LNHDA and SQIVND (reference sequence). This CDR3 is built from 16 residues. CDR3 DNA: TGTGCCAGTAGTCGTCGGCCGGGGATTAGCACAGATACGCAGTATTTT. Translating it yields CASSRRPGISTDTQYF.

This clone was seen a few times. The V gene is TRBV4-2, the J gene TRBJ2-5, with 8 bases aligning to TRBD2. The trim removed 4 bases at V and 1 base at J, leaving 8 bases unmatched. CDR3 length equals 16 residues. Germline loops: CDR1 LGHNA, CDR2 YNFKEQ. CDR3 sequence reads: CASSPTGTRGQETQYF. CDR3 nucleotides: TGTGCCAGCAGCCCAACCGGGACTAGGGGCCAAGAGACCCAGTACTTC.

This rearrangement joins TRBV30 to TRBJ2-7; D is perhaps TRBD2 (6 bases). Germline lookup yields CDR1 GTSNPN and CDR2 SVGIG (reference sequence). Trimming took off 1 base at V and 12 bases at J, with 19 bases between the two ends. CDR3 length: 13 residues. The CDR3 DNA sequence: TGTGCCTGGAGTGAATACCCCGAGGCGGGGTGGTACTTC. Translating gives CAWSEYPEAGWYF.

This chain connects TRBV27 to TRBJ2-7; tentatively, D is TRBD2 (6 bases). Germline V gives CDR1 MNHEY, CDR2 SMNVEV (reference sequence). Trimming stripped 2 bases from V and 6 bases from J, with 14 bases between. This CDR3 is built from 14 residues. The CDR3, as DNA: TGTGCCAGCAGTTTAACTCACCAGGGAGGCGAGCAGTACTTC. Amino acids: CASSLTHQGGEQYF.

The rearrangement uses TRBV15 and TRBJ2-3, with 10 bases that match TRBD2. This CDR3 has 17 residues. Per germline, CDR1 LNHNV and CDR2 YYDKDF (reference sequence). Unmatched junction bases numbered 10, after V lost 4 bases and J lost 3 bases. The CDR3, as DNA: TGTGCCACCAGCATACGATCTAGCGGGAGTATGACAGATACGCAGTATTTT. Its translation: CATSIRSSGSMTDTQYF.

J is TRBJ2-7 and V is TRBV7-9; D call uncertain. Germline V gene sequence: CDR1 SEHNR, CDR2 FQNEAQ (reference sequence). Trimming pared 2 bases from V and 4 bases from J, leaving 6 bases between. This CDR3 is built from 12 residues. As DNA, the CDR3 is TGTGCCAGCAGCTTAATAGATTACGAGCAGTACTTC. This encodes CASSLIDYEQYF.

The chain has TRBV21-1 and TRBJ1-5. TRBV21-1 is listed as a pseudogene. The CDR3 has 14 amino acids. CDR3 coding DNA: TGTGCCAGCACAAGCCTAAGCCGCCGGGGACCCCAGCATTTT. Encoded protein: CASTSLSRRGPQHF.

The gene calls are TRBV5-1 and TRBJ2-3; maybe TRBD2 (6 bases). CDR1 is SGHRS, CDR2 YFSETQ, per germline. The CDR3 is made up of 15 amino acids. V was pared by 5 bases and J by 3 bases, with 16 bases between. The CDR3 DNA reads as TGCGCCAGCAGGGTGGAGGGGAAAGGGACAGATACGCAGTATTTT. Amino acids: CASRVEGKGTDTQYF.

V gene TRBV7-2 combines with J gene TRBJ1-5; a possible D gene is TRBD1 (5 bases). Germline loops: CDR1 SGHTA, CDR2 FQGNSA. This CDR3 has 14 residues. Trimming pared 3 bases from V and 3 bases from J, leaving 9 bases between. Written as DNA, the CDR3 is TGTGCCAGCAGCTTCGACGGACACAATCAGCCCCAGCATTTT. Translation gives CASSFDGHNQPQHF.

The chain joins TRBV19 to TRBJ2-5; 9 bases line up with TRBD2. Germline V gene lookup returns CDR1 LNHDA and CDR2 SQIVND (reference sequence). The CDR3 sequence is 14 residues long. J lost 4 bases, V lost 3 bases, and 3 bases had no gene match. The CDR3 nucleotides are TGTGCCAGTAGTATGGGGACTAGCCCAGAGACCCAGTACTTC. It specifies CASSMGTSPETQYF.

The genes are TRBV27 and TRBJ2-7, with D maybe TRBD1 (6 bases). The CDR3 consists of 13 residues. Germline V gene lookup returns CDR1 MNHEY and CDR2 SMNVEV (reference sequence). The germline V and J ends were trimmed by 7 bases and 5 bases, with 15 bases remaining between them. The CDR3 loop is CASKLQGTHEQYF. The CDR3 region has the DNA TGTGCCAGCAAGTTGCAGGGGACACACGAGCAGTACTTC.

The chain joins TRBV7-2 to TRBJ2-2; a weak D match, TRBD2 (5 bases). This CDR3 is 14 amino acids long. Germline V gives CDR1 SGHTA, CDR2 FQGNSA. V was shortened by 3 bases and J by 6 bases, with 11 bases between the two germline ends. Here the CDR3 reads CASSFRLPAGELFF. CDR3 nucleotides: TGTGCCAGCAGCTTTCGACTACCCGCCGGGGAGCTGTTTTTT. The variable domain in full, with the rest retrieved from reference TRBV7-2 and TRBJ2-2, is GAGVSQSPSNKVTEKGKDVELRCDPISGHTALYWYRQSLGQGLEFLIYFQGNSAPDKSGLPSDRFSAERTGGSVSTLTIQRTQQEDSAVYLCASSFRLPAGELFFGEGSRLTVL.

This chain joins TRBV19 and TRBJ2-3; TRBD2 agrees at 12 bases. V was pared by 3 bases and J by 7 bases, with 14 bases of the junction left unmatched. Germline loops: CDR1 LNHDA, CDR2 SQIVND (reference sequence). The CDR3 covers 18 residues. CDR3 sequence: CASSILAGGPRLGNTQYF. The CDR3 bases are TGTGCCAGTAGTATTCTAGCGGGAGGGCCGAGGTTGGGAAATACGCAGTATTTT.